The 7 T cell receptor beta chains given below trace back to one sample, sequenced in a study of control samples from healthy donors and cancer patients. Clones were sequenced by immunoSEQ multiplex PCR, and TCRdb holds only the in-frame ones, with some missing. The data hold roughly 120,000 clones, with 93% observed a single time. Sequenced material: blood. The receptors were sampled from a man under 40 in good health.

In DNA form, the CDR3 reads TGTGCCAGCAGTTACTCAGGGACAGGGGAGGGAACTGAAGCTTTCTTT. Protein product: CASSYSGTGEGTEAFF. The chain carries TRBV6-5 and TRBJ1-1, with 10 bases fitting TRBD1. Trimming cost V 0 bases and J 5 bases; bases outside gene matches: 6. From germline, CDR1 is MNHEY and CDR2 SVGAGI. The CDR3 runs 16 residues.

The chain joins TRBV6-5 to TRBJ1-2; 9 bases are a match to TRBD1. This CDR3 has 14 residues. V lost 5 bases and J lost 8; bases outside the gene matches: 9. Germline-derived CDR1 and CDR2 are MNHEY and SVGAGI. CDR3 loop: CASSRTGEFDGYTF. The CDR3 region has the DNA TGTGCCAGCAGTCGGACAGGGGAGTTTGACGGCTACACCTTC.

The chain has TRBV6-5 and TRBJ1-5; 7 bases line up with TRBD1. V gave up 4 bases and J gave up 7 bases; unmatched junction bases: 10. Germline CDR1 reads MNHEY; CDR2 reads SVGAGI. The length of the CDR3 is 15 residues. The chain's CDR3 is CASSSRGLGEQPQHF. The DNA for the CDR3 is TGTGCCAGCAGTTCAAGGGGGCTGGGAGAACAGCCCCAGCATTTT.

The chain links TRBV11-2 to TRBJ2-5, with D possibly matching TRBD2 (5 bases). The V end lost 0 bases, the J end lost 5 bases, and 13 bases lay between the germline ends. The length of the CDR3 is 15 residues. From germline, CDR1 is SGHAT and CDR2 FQNNGV. CDR3 DNA sequence: TGTGCCAGCAGCTTAGAGGGGATCAGAGGGGAGACCCAGTACTTC. Its protein is CASSLEGIRGETQYF.

The V and J genes are TRBV6-6 and TRBJ1-3, with a tentative D call TRBD1 (6 bases). From germline, CDR1 is MNHNY and CDR2 SVGAGI (reference sequence). Trimming left V 6 bases short and J 0 bases short, with 9 bases between. There are 14 residues in the CDR3. In nucleotides, the CDR3 is TGTGCCAGCAGGGGACATTTCTCTGGAAACACCATATATTTT. The encoded protein is CASRGHFSGNTIYF.

The chain has TRBV5-4 and TRBJ2-7; TRBD2 aligns across 7 bases. The trim removed 4 bases at V and 2 bases at J, leaving 9 bases unmatched. The CDR3 sequence is 15 residues long. Germline V lookup: CDR1 SGHNT, CDR2 YYREEE (reference sequence). The DNA of the CDR3 is TGTGCCAGCAGCCGTTATAGCGGGCCGACCTACGAGCAGTACTTC. It translates to CASSRYSGPTYEQYF.

The chain links TRBV3-1 (or the pseudogene TRBV3-2) to TRBJ2-1; the D is unclear. This CDR3 is built from 13 residues. CDR1 LGHDT and CDR2 YNNKEL come from the germline V gene (reference sequence). Trimming removed 2 bases from V and 10 bases from J, with 12 bases in between. CDR3 bases: TGTGCCAGCAGCCAAACACACCCCGGAGAGCAGTTCTTC. Its translation: CASSQTHPGEQFF.